Here is one T cell receptor beta chain with its context. The target antigen is unknown. A junction end diverges from the germline sequence, so it may reflect a read error. Other DNA sequences in this sample translate to the same CDR3. The data were taken from a study of cytomegalovirus exposure and HLA in healthy donors. PCR involved 60 Vbeta and 13 Jbeta primers. Sequencing used immunoSEQ multiplex PCR; TCRdb keeps in-frame clones, though not all of them. The sample has about 140,000 clones. Findings and limits, study-wide: Presence/absence analyses treated sequencing depth as roughly uniform across donors. Within a later analysis, the majority of CMV-associated TCR beta chains appeared HLA-restricted. Later analysis suggested links between common viral pathogens and several top significant clusters.

Germline loops: CDR1 SGHRS, CDR2 YFSETQ. The CDR3 has 14 residues. Sequencing input: PBMCs. The genes are TRBV5-1 and TRBJ2-3; 10 bases fit TRBD1. This receptor was obtained from a man aged 35 to 55 in good health and CMV-seronegative. CDR3 protein: CASSLTGGRDTQYF. In nucleotides, the CDR3 is TGTGCCAGCAGCTTGACAGGGGGCAGGGATACGCAGTATTTT.